This T cell receptor beta chain emerged from a study of cytomegalovirus exposure and HLA in healthy donors. PCR amplification relied on 60 Vbeta primers (plus 13 Jbeta primers). Clones were read by immunoSEQ multiplex PCR, and TCRdb kept only the in-frame ones, dropping some. The table records about 180,000 clones, approximately 82% of them present only once. Study-wide results and caveats: Across donors, sequencing depth was assumed by presence/absence analyses to be roughly uniform. A few chains linked to CMV were shown in vitro to be specific for CMV antigens. Earlier findings revealed that most TCR beta V segments proved productive either about 90% or about 30% of the time.

The germline V gene has CDR1 WNHNN and CDR2 SYGVQD (reference sequence). The CDR3 length is 16 residues. V trimming: 6 bases; J trimming: 2 bases; junction bases outside the gene matches: 12. A word on this clone: Its antigen is unidentified.

The rearrangement links TRBV10-1 to TRBJ1-2; 7 nucleotides match TRBD1. The clonotype was recovered from a girl aged 2 to 9 in good health and CMV-seropositive. What was sequenced was PBMCs. The CDR3 coding sequence is TGCGCCAGCAGGAAGGGGGACAGCAGAAAAAACTATGGCTACACCTTC. This gives the protein CASRKGDSRKNYGYTF.